This T cell receptor (beta chain) was recovered during a study of blood T cell repertoires in COVID-19. Background on the study: Spain, Italy and the United States supplied samples that represented acute and convalescent COVID-19.

This clone was observed a single time. Sequenced by immunoSEQ multiplex PCR; TCRdb stores in-frame clones only, minus some. Of approximately 54,000 clones in the sample, 75% to 95% are singletons; the top ten hold just under 8.5%. Germline assignment: CDR1 GTSNPN and CDR2 SVGIG (reference sequence). The length of the CDR3 is 12 residues. Trimming at V came to 8 bases and at J to 2 bases, leaving 4 bases not matched to a gene. V is TRBV30 and J is TRBJ1-2; 8 bases map to TRBD1. Sequenced material: peripheral blood. This receptor was taken from a woman between 40 and 55 years old with active COVID-19. The CDR3 nucleotides read TGTGCCCACGGACAGGGAAACTATGGCTACACCTTC. This translates into CAHGQGNYGYTF.